This entry lists 7 T cell receptor beta chains sequenced from one sample in a study of blood T cell repertoires in COVID-19. The protocol was immunoSEQ multiplex PCR, while the TCRdb copy is restricted to in-frame clones and leaves out a portion. Here the sample spans around 240,000 clones, roughly 86% being singletons. The sequencing input was PBMCs or T cells enriched from blood (not recorded which). These receptors came from a woman in her forties or fifties who had recovered from COVID-19.

V and J are TRBV2 and TRBJ1-5, with TRBD1 identical over 7 bases. The germline V gene encodes CDR1 SNHLY and CDR2 FYNNEI. The CDR3 extends over 14 amino acids. Trimming cost V 4 bases and J 8 bases; bases outside gene matches: 8. The CDR3 here is CASSGQGPVEPQHF. For the CDR3, the DNA is TGTGCCAGCAGTGGACAGGGCCCCGTAGAGCCCCAGCATTTT. The full variable domain, rest sourced from reference TRBV2 and TRBJ1-5, is EPEVTQTPSHQVTQMGQEVILRCVPISNHLYFYWYRQILGQKVEFLVSFYNNEISEKSEIFDDQFSVERPDGSNFTLKIRSTKLEDSAMYFCASSGQGPVEPQHFGDGTRLSIL.

This chain joins TRBV2 and TRBJ1-1; D is undetermined. Germline V gene lookup returns CDR1 SNHLY and CDR2 FYNNEI. The V end was cut by 6 bases, the J end by 1 base, with 6 bases between. The CDR3 has 12 residues. The CDR3 loop reads CASRAANTEAFF. The CDR3, as DNA: TGTGCCAGCAGAGCGGCGAACACTGAAGCTTTCTTT. Using reference TRBV2 and TRBJ1-1 for the parts outside the CDR3, the full variable domain is EPEVTQTPSHQVTQMGQEVILRCVPISNHLYFYWYRQILGQKVEFLVSFYNNEISEKSEIFDDQFSVERPDGSNFTLKIRSTKLEDSAMYFCASRAANTEAFFGQGTRLTVV.

The chain recombines TRBV3-1 (or the pseudogene TRBV3-2) with TRBJ2-2; 13 bases line up with TRBD2. The CDR3 runs 17 residues. V was clipped by 7 bases and J by 7 bases; unmatched bases: 12. Looked up from germline, CDR1 is LGHDT and CDR2 is YNNKEL (reference sequence). The CDR3, as DNA: TGTGCCAGCATCGCAACGGGACTAGCGGGAAGGGGCGGGGAGCTGTTTTTT. As protein: CASIATGLAGRGGELFF.

This clone was seen only a few times. The gene calls are TRBV3-1 (or the pseudogene TRBV3-2) and TRBJ1-3; D not resolved. This CDR3 is 14 amino acids long. V lost 2 bases, J lost 4 bases, and 9 bases lay in between. Per germline, CDR1 LGHDT and CDR2 YNNKEL (reference sequence). The CDR3 sequence is CASSQSRVGNTIYF. DNA for the CDR3: TGTGCCAGCAGCCAATCTCGTGTCGGAAACACCATATATTTT.

This clone appeared once. V is TRBV7-9 and J is TRBJ2-3, with 7 positions matching TRBD2. V lost 4 bases, J lost 6 bases, and 10 bases stayed unmatched. Germline-derived CDR1 and CDR2 are SEHNR and FQNEAQ (reference sequence). The CDR3 length is 15 residues. The CDR3 loop reads CASSSSAGRSDTQYF. The CDR3, as DNA: TGTGCCAGCAGCTCTTCAGCGGGGAGAAGCGATACGCAGTATTTT.

The chain uses TRBV29-1 and TRBJ2-3; 9 bases fit TRBD2. Germline V lookup: CDR1 SQVTM, CDR2 ANQGSEA. J lost 0 bases, V lost 4 bases, and 8 bases had no gene match. The CDR3 runs 16 residues. The CDR3 reads CSVAGIAGVSTDTQYF. The DNA for the CDR3 is TGCAGCGTTGCCGGGATAGCGGGAGTGAGCACAGATACGCAGTATTTT.

This chain uses TRBV6-2 or TRBV6-3 with TRBJ1-1; D is perhaps TRBD1 (5 bases). Trimming took 0 bases from V and 1 from J, leaving 9 bases between them. This CDR3 has 15 amino acids. Germline assignment: CDR1 MNHEY and CDR2 SVGEGT. CDR3 nucleotides: TGTGCCAGCAGTTACTCTCGGCAGGGGAACACTGAAGCTTTCTTT. Its protein is CASSYSRQGNTEAFF.